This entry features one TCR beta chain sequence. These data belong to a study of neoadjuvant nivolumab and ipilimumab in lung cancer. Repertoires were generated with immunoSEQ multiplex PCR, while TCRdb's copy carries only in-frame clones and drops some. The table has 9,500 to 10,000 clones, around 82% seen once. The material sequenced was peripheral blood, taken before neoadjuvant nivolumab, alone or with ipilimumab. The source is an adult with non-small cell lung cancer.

CDR3 residues: CASARTGGMNTEAFF. The CDR3 DNA is TGTGCCAGCGCAAGGACAGGAGGGATGAACACTGAAGCTTTCTTT. The chain employs TRBV6-5 and TRBJ1-1; TRBD1 matches 7 bases. V shed 8 bases, J shed 0 bases, and the junction held 9 bases outside the gene matches. Germline CDR1 is MNHEY and CDR2 is SVGAGI. The CDR3 spans 15 residues.